The 32 T cell receptor beta chains presented below share a single source sample, sequenced in a study of T cells in lung cancer brain metastases (dated by TCRdb to about 2018). Libraries were built with the immunoSEQ multiplex PCR assay. Here the immuneACCESS table is served through TCRdb, limited to in-frame sequences with V and J called. Missing clones are a known gap in these copies; in checked studies unresolved V genes cover under half, and the rest lacks a known reason. This sample holds more than 4,000 clones; roughly 85% were observed only once. Roughly 2.4% of the sample is in the top ten clones. Material for sequencing was tumor tissue from the primary lung tumor. The cell subset or site tag for this specimen amounts to: primary lung cancer lesion. Receptors were obtained from a man aged 50 to 60 with non-small cell lung cancer.

This chain joins TRBV6-7 and TRBJ2-7; D is undetermined. TRBV6-7 has ORF status, its function being uncertain. The V end was cut by 6 bases, the J end by 5 bases, with 23 bases between. The CDR3 has 16 residues. For the CDR3, the DNA is TGTGCCAGCAGACCCACGTTCTGGGGTGTCAGCGACGAGCAGTACTTC. Translating it yields CASRPTFWGVSDEQYF.

CDR3 sequence: CAWVPLRGTYGYTF. CDR3 sequence (DNA): TGTGCCTGGGTCCCACTGCGGGGGACCTATGGCTACACCTTC. The V call is TRBV30, the J call TRBJ1-2; a possible D gene is TRBD1 (5 bases). With 5 bases removed from V and 4 bases from J, the gap between germline ends came to 17 bases. This CDR3 region has 14 residues. Germline CDR1 reads GTSNPN; CDR2 reads SVGIG (reference sequence).

This sequence joins TRBV7-9 and TRBJ2-3; D not certain. The CDR3 is 14 amino acids. Between the trimmed V and J ends, which lost 1 base and 2 bases, there was a span of 7 bases. Germline V lookup: CDR1 SEHNR, CDR2 FQNEAQ (reference sequence). The CDR3 DNA is TGTGCCAGCAGCTTAGGGGCGGCCACAGATACGCAGTATTTT. Translating it yields CASSLGAATDTQYF.

The chain links TRBV7-2 to TRBJ2-1; 8 bases are shared with TRBD2. The CDR3 sequence is 14 residues long. V was pared by 5 bases and J by 5 bases, with 5 bases of the junction left unmatched. Germline V CDR1 and CDR2: SGHTA, FQGNSA. The CDR3 nucleotides read TGTGCCAGCAGCCCCGGGACTAGGGACAATGAGCAGTTCTTC. Its translation: CASSPGTRDNEQFF. Drawing the rest from reference TRBV7-2 and TRBJ2-1, the complete variable domain is GAGVSQSPSNKVTEKGKDVELRCDPISGHTALYWYRQSLGQGLEFLIYFQGNSAPDKSGLPSDRFSAERTGGSVSTLTIQRTQQEDSAVYLCASSPGTRDNEQFFGPGTRLTVL.

V gene TRBV6-1 combines with J gene TRBJ1-2; D not certain. Germline V gene sequence: CDR1 MNHNS, CDR2 SASEGT. Trimming removed 8 bases from V and 2 bases from J, with 9 bases in between. There are 12 residues in the CDR3. The CDR3 DNA follows: TGTGCCAGCGCTCGGGGAAACTATGGCTACACCTTC. It yields the protein CASARGNYGYTF.

The genes are TRBV7-9 and TRBJ1-1, with unresolved D. The germline V gene encodes CDR1 SEHNR and CDR2 FQNEAQ (reference sequence). Between the trimmed V and J ends, which lost 4 bases and 3 bases, there was a span of 3 bases. The CDR3 is 11 residues long. CDR3 bases: TGTGCCAGCAGCTCGTACACTGAAGCTTTCTTT. Its protein is CASSSYTEAFF.

This chain connects TRBV30 to TRBJ1-1, with D tentatively TRBD1 (5 bases). The germline V gene has CDR1 GTSNPN and CDR2 SVGIG (reference sequence). The germline V and J ends were trimmed by 4 bases and 1 base, with 10 bases remaining between them. This CDR3 region has 13 residues. The CDR3 loop reads CAWTLRENTEAFF. DNA for the CDR3: TGTGCCTGGACCCTCAGGGAGAACACTGAAGCTTTCTTT.

Of note for this clone: The junction differs from germline at one of its ends, possibly a read error. This rearrangement joins TRBV5-8 to TRBJ1-1; D call uncertain. Germline lookup yields CDR1 SGHTS and CDR2 YDEGEE. This CDR3 has 15 amino acids. The CDR3 DNA sequence: TGTGTCAGCAGCTTGTGGGAAGGCCCTAACACTGAAGCTTTCTTT. Its translation is CVSSLWEGPNTEAFF.

The rearrangement joins TRBV6-5 to TRBJ1-5, with TRBD1 as a possible D gene (6 bases). The CDR3 loop spans 14 amino acids. The germline V gene has CDR1 MNHEY and CDR2 SVGAGI. Deletions cut 6 bases from V and 6 bases from J, with 15 bases between. CDR3 residues: CASSTDSELQPQHF. DNA for the CDR3: TGTGCCAGCAGCACGGACAGTGAGCTTCAGCCCCAGCATTTT.

J is TRBJ2-2 and V is TRBV7-9, with D perhaps TRBD2 (6 bases). The CDR3 consists of 15 residues. From germline, CDR1 is SEHNR and CDR2 FQNEAQ (reference sequence). Deletions cut 5 bases from V and 1 base from J, with 11 bases between. The CDR3 loop reads CASSPRGGNTGELFF. CDR3 nucleotide sequence: TGTGCCAGCAGCCCACGGGGAGGGAACACCGGGGAGCTGTTTTTT.

This clone was seen a single time. CDR3 amino acids: CAWSPAGTGLGYTF. The DNA of the CDR3 is TGTGCCTGGAGTCCAGCCGGGACAGGGCTGGGCTACACCTTC. This chain uses TRBV30 with TRBJ1-2; 9 bases map to TRBD1. From germline, CDR1 is GTSNPN and CDR2 SVGIG (reference sequence). The CDR3 sequence is 14 residues long. The junction had 9 bases not matched to a gene; V was cut back by 2 bases and J by 8 bases.

To note about this clone: Germline and junction disagree at one end, which may indicate a read error. The chain recombines TRBV7-8 with TRBJ1-2, with no clear D. The CDR3 consists of 13 residues. Germline V gene data show CDR1 as SGHVS and CDR2 as FQNEAQ. This CDR3 reads CASSLGPDYSYTF. DNA of the CDR3: TGTGCCAGCAGCTTAGGCCCGGACTATAGCTACACCTTC.

This chain joins TRBV30 and TRBJ1-6; D not certain. This CDR3 contains 12 residues. Germline V gene data show CDR1 as GTSNPN and CDR2 as SVGIG (reference sequence). V lost 5 bases and J 10 bases, leaving 12 bases between the germline ends. The DNA of the CDR3 is TGTGCCTGGGAGGGAGGGCCCTCACCCCTCCACTTT. As protein: CAWEGGPSPLHF.

V is TRBV6-1 and J is TRBJ2-3; D is uncertain. Germline V lookup: CDR1 MNHNS, CDR2 SASEGT. This CDR3 contains 14 residues. Trimming stripped 5 bases from V and 6 bases from J, with 15 bases between. CDR3 coding DNA: TGTGCCAGCAGTTCCCGTGAGACTCTGGATACGCAGTATTTT. It yields the protein CASSSRETLDTQYF.

The rearrangement joins TRBV5-5 to TRBJ1-1, with a weak D call TRBD1 (5 bases). Per the germline V gene, CDR1 is SGHKS and CDR2 is YYEKEE (reference sequence). The V end lost 3 bases, the J end lost 2 bases, and 17 bases lay between the germline ends. This CDR3 has 16 amino acids. The CDR3: CASSSIVGAFNTEAFF. DNA of the CDR3: TGTGCCAGCAGCTCTATAGTTGGGGCCTTCAACACTGAAGCTTTCTTT.

J is TRBJ1-4 and V is TRBV11-2; no clear D gene. CDR1 SGHAT and CDR2 FQNNGV come from the germline V gene. CDR3 length: 14 amino acids. The ends were cut back, 1 base at V and 5 bases at J, with 8 bases in the middle. CDR3 loop: CASSLALPNEKLFF. The CDR3 region has the DNA TGTGCCAGCAGCTTAGCCCTTCCAAATGAAAAACTGTTTTTT.

V and J are TRBV19 and TRBJ2-2, with 8 positions matching TRBD2. Germline CDR1 is LNHDA and CDR2 is SQIVND (reference sequence). This CDR3 region has 15 residues. V lost 4 bases, J lost 6 bases, and 7 bases stayed unmatched. CDR3 nucleotides: TGTGCCAGTAGTACCGGGGGGGTCATGGCCGGGGAGCTGTTTTTT. It yields the protein CASSTGGVMAGELFF.

This chain uses TRBV11-2 with TRBJ1-1; maybe TRBD1 (5 bases). The germline CDR1 and CDR2 sequences are SGHAT and FQNNGV. V was shortened by 3 bases and J by 3 bases, with 14 bases between the two germline ends. The CDR3 consists of 15 residues. CDR3 coding DNA: TGTGCCAGCAGCTTTACTACTAGGGGTGACACTGAAGCTTTCTTT. Residues: CASSFTTRGDTEAFF.

The chain combines TRBV5-1 with TRBJ2-5; TRBD2 agrees at 7 bases. The V segment lost 4 bases and the J segment 0 bases; nucleotides outside the gene matches: 6. CDR1 SGHRS and CDR2 YFSETQ come from the germline V gene. This CDR3 spans 15 amino acids. CDR3 residues: CASSPGGVYQETQYF. The DNA for the CDR3 is TGCGCCAGCAGCCCTGGGGGGGTGTACCAAGAGACCCAGTACTTC.

The genes are TRBV7-9 and TRBJ2-1; perhaps TRBD1 as D (7 bases). Trimming shortened V by 1 base and J by 12 bases, and 10 bases separated the two germline ends. The CDR3 totals 12 residues. Germline lookup yields CDR1 SEHNR and CDR2 FQNEAQ (reference sequence). The CDR3 region is CASSLGQGGQFF. The CDR3 bases are TGTGCCAGCAGCTTAGGACAGGGAGGGCAGTTCTTC.

This clone has a handful of counts. The rearrangement links TRBV11-3 to TRBJ2-5; possible D gene TRBD1, 6 bases. Germline loops: CDR1 SGHNT, CDR2 YENEEA. The CDR3 covers 16 residues. Trimming removed 5 bases at V and 1 base at J, with 17 bases between. The CDR3 loop reads CASSQSHTGTQETQYF. For the CDR3, the DNA is TGTGCCAGCAGCCAAAGCCATACAGGGACCCAAGAGACCCAGTACTTC. The full variable domain, rest sourced from reference TRBV11-3 and TRBJ2-5, is EAGVVQSPRYKIIEKKQPVAFWCNPISGHNTLYWYLQNLGQGPELLIRYENEEAVDDSQLPKDRFSAERLKGVDSTLKIQPAELGDSAVYLCASSQSHTGTQETQYFGPGTRLLVL.

This chain joins TRBV29-1 and TRBJ1-3; weak D call: TRBD1 (5 bases). The CDR3 runs to 13 residues. CDR1 and CDR2 (germline): SQVTM, ANQGSEA. The V gene lost 7 bases and the J gene lost 0 bases, with 10 bases spanning the gap. CDR3 DNA: TGCAGCGCGTTACAGGTCTCTGGAAACACCATATATTTT. As protein: CSALQVSGNTIYF. Together with reference TRBV29-1 and TRBJ1-3, the CDR3 gives the full variable domain: SAVISQKPSRDICQRGTSLTIQCQVDSQVTMMFWYRQQPGQSLTLIATANQGSEATYESGFVIDKFPISRPNLTFSTLTVSNMSPEDSSIYLCSALQVSGNTIYFGEGSWLTVV.

The V gene is TRBV5-6, the J gene TRBJ1-3, with D unresolved. CDR1 SGHDT and CDR2 YYEEEE come from the germline V gene. The CDR3 is made up of 14 amino acids. The V end lost 4 bases, the J end lost 0 bases, and 8 bases lay between the germline ends. CDR3 region: CASSLEVSGNTIYF. The CDR3 nucleotides are TGTGCCAGCAGCCTCGAAGTCTCTGGAAACACCATATATTTT.

The J gene is TRBJ2-7, the V gene TRBV4-2; weak D call: TRBD2 (6 bases). The length of the CDR3 is 15 residues. The V gene's germline CDR1 is LGHNA and CDR2 YNFKEQ. With 0 bases removed from V and 4 bases from J, the gap between germline ends came to 13 bases. CDR3 sequence: CASSQEEGRRYEQYF. DNA for the CDR3: TGTGCCAGCAGCCAAGAAGAGGGGAGGAGGTACGAGCAGTACTTC.

The rearrangement joins TRBV28 to TRBJ2-3; D is perhaps TRBD2 (7 bases). The CDR3 has 14 residues. Germline CDR1 reads MDHEN; CDR2 reads SYDVKM. The CDR3 loop is CASREGGSADTQYF. DNA of the CDR3: TGTGCAAGTCGCGAGGGGGGGTCAGCAGATACGCAGTATTTT.

A word on this clone: Germline and junction disagree at one end, which may indicate a read error. Other DNA sequences in this specimen translate into the identical CDR3. The CDR3, as DNA: TGTGCTAGCAGCGTAGGTAGCACCTCCAATGAGCAGTTCTTC. As protein: CASSVGSTSNEQFF. The gene calls are TRBV9 and TRBJ2-1; D uncertain. This CDR3 region has 14 residues. Per germline, CDR1 SGDLS and CDR2 YYNGEE.

This chain links TRBV6-5 with TRBJ1-2, with 7 bases fitting TRBD1. J lost 7 bases, V lost 3 bases, and 5 bases had no gene match. Germline V CDR1 and CDR2: MNHEY, SVGAGI. The length of the CDR3 is 13 residues. In DNA, the CDR3 is TGTGCCAGCAGTTATTTAGGGGGCTCTGGCTACACCTTC. This sequence encodes CASSYLGGSGYTF.

This clone was detected only once. The chain carries TRBV30 and TRBJ2-7; 8 bases are a match to TRBD1. The CDR3 sequence is 14 residues long. The trim removed 5 bases at V and 4 bases at J, leaving 10 bases unmatched. Per the germline V gene, CDR1 is GTSNPN and CDR2 is SVGIG (reference sequence). The CDR3 region has the DNA TGTGCCTGGGGCGGGGACAGGCGCCCTTACGAGCAGTACTTC. Translating it yields CAWGGDRRPYEQYF.

A single count supports this clone. The rearrangement joins TRBV7-9 to TRBJ2-1; D is ambiguous. Trimming stripped 0 bases from V and 1 base from J, with 10 bases between. The CDR3 consists of 16 residues. The germline CDR1 and CDR2 sequences are SEHNR and FQNEAQ (reference sequence). The CDR3 region is CASSLALQDSYNEQFF. The CDR3 DNA reads as TGTGCCAGCAGCTTAGCGTTGCAGGATTCCTACAATGAGCAGTTCTTC. Filled out from reference TRBV7-9 and TRBJ2-1, the complete variable domain reads DTGVSQNPRHKITKRGQNVTFRCDPISEHNRLYWYRQTLGQGPEFLTYFQNEAQLEKSRLLSDRFSAERPKGSFSTLEIQRTEQGDSAMYLCASSLALQDSYNEQFFGPGTRLTVL.

This chain connects TRBV7-9 to TRBJ1-5; D is perhaps TRBD1 (5 bases). This CDR3 is built from 14 residues. Between the trimmed V and J ends, which lost 6 bases and 2 bases, there was a span of 11 bases. CDR1 and CDR2 from the germline V gene are SEHNR and FQNEAQ (reference sequence). The CDR3 reads CASSSQGGNQPQHF. CDR3 coding DNA: TGTGCCAGCAGTTCCCAGGGAGGCAATCAGCCCCAGCATTTT.

CDR3 sequence reads: CASSTFEVNEKLFF. The CDR3 DNA sequence: TGTGCCAGTAGTACGTTCGAAGTTAATGAAAAACTGTTTTTT. The V gene is TRBV19, the J gene TRBJ1-4; D remains unclear. The CDR3 consists of 14 residues. Trimming took 4 bases from V and 4 from J, leaving 10 bases between them. CDR1 is LNHDA, CDR2 SQIVND, per germline (reference sequence).

Sample share makes this clone large (0.1 to 1%). The rearrangement links TRBV29-1 to TRBJ1-1, with TRBD1 as a possible D gene (5 bases). The CDR3 is made up of 11 amino acids. The V gene's germline CDR1 is SQVTM and CDR2 ANQGSEA. Trimming stripped 7 bases from V and 6 bases from J, with 12 bases between. In DNA, the CDR3 is TGCAGCGCGGGCGGGACCCCTGAAGCTTTCTTT. It translates to CSAGGTPEAFF.